This T cell receptor beta chain emerged from a study of blood T cell repertoires in COVID-19 (dated by TCRdb to 2020 to 2022). Background for the entire study: The collaborator samples originated in the United States, Italy and Spain and spanned the acute and convalescent phases of COVID-19. The dataset comprised deeply sampled blood TCRbeta repertoires from subjects exposed to, actively infected with, or recovered from COVID-19. The repertoires were made available in a free public database intended to serve as a resource for research on the immune response to SARS-CoV-2. HLA class I and class II types, where available, came from metadata supplied by the sample provider rather than from assay-based typing. Samples came from the ongoing ImmuneRACE study (first 160 participants) plus 1,254 subjects from 6 global collaborators. The prospective study material was composed of cDNA or gDNA derived from T cells, B-cell-depleted T cells, or PBMCs. The sample metadata nearly always contained a de-identified subject ID, COVID-19 status, age in years and sex.

Worth noting for this clone: Its antigen specificity is not known. Per-base qualities were not stored, and no clone one base away is much larger.

Whole blood was collected in K2EDTA tubes by collaborating institutions according to the institutions' own protocols. Collaborator samples were shipped for TCRbeta analysis as frozen whole blood, isolated PBMCs, or DNA extracted from either sample type. General study outcomes and caveats: Clinical and demographic metadata were provided uncurated, with the amount varying by source and participant.

Per the germline V gene (reference sequence), MNHNY is the CDR1 and SVGAGI is the CDR2. V sheds 8 bases and J sheds 8 bases, leaving 15 bases between their ends. The CDR3 runs 12 residues from the cysteine to the phenylalanine. The CDR3 DNA has 36 bases and is translated from base 1. TCRbeta CDR3 regions were amplified from genomic DNA by means of the immunoSEQ Assay, a bias-controlled multiplex PCR. As for how the authors treated the data: The number of nucleated cells in each sample was estimated by amplification of reference gene primers within the assay. To quantify the absolute abundance of each unique TCRbeta CDR3 rearrangement, sequence reads were collapsed and filtered. Productive Simpson clonality was computed per sample as the square root of Simpson's diversity index over productive rearrangements. TCRdb carries this immuneACCESS record with in-frame sequences only. Its versions omit some clonotypes, under half of them owing to an unresolved V gene in the studies checked, with the rest unexplained. The V and J calls and clone size were taken over from that table, and D and trimming were inferred from the DNA. This sample has 140,000 to 150,000 clones in its table, and 75% to 85% of those were observed once. The ten largest account for roughly 10% of the sample.

The sample comprised peripheral blood. The TCR sequence derives from a man aged 60-69 years with active or convalescent COVID-19. The chain links TRBV6-6 with TRBJ1-2, with the D gene too uncertain to name. Read as DNA, the sequence is TGTGCCAGCTTAAATGGAGCTTACGGCTACACCTTC. This translates into CASLNGAYGYTF.